The 2 T cell receptor beta chains below were found in one sample sequenced in a study of blood T cell repertoires in COVID-19. The protocol was immunoSEQ multiplex PCR, while the TCRdb copy is restricted to in-frame clones and leaves out a portion. The data show just over 650,000 clones, just under 90% seen once. The sequencing sample was made of peripheral blood. The source of these receptors is a woman aged 18-29 years with acute or convalescent COVID-19.

The chain uses TRBV21-1 and TRBJ1-2. TRBV21-1 is an annotated pseudogene. The CDR3 is 16 residues long. The CDR3 protein is CASSNHGRKEEYGYTF. The CDR3 DNA sequence: TGTGCCAGCAGCAACCATGGTAGGAAGGAGGAATATGGCTACACCTTC.

V gene TRBV7-8 combines with J gene TRBJ1-6; possibly TRBD1 for D (6 bases). Trimming cost V 5 bases and J 9 bases, with 17 bases left between them. CDR3 size: 15 residues. Germline V gene lookup returns CDR1 SGHVS and CDR2 FQNEAQ. The CDR3 region has the DNA TGTGCCAGCAGCCGAGGAGGTCAGGGGAGTTCACCCCTCCACTTT. It encodes CASSRGGQGSSPLHF.